A selection of T cell receptor beta chains follows, all from one sample in a study of monozygotic twins with inflammatory bowel disease. TCRdb re-called the 5' RACE reads; one entry per CDR3 protein, DNA not given. This sample contains roughly 120,000 distinct CDR3 sequences. Material: blood. All receptors come from a human donor with ulcerative colitis or Crohn's disease, or a healthy co-twin of an affected twin (not recorded which). Both conserved end residues are part of each CDR3. Each record gives: J gene, V gene, CDR3 protein.

TRBJ2-3 TRBV7-2 CASSLAPGSTDTQYF
TRBJ2-1 TRBV18 CASSSRQSSDEQFF
TRBJ2-2 TRBV5-1 CASSLDPSREDGGELFF
TRBJ2-7 TRBV7-9 CASSFNWDRGRNEQYF
TRBJ2-1 TRBV11-2 CASSLDPGLAGGGQFF
TRBJ2-2 TRBV9 CASSPLTGNTGELFF
TRBJ1-5 TRBV4-1 CASSHTGGNQPQHF
TRBJ1-2 TRBV29-1 CSVESWPGTGYTF
TRBJ2-7 TRBV11-2 CASSYGTVSYEQYF
TRBJ1-1 TRBV12-3/TRBV12-4 CASSLAFSLNTEAFF
TRBJ2-2 TRBV27 CASSPGTDTGELFF
TRBJ1-1 TRBV6-5 CASSYPGQGYTEAFF
TRBJ1-2 TRBV7-8 CASSKRQGGYGYTF
TRBJ2-7 TRBV12-3/TRBV12-4 CASSSDRGSYEQYF
TRBJ2-7 TRBV5-8 CASSLRGLSYEQYF
TRBJ1-1 TRBV4-1 CASSQDRGRDTEAFF
TRBJ2-2 TRBV5-1 CASSLETGNPDPGELFF
TRBJ2-1 TRBV29-1 CSVEDRVLFNEQFF
TRBJ2-7 TRBV6-1 CASSQGTHRAEQYF
TRBJ1-2 TRBV28 CASSLFLRTEHLYGYTF
TRBJ1-5 TRBV19 CASSTYRVGQPQHF
TRBJ2-5 TRBV27 CASSLDRDRKTQYF
TRBJ2-5 TRBV11-2 CASSRTGPATQYF
TRBJ1-4 TRBV4-1 CASSQDLAGYFFNEKLFF
TRBJ2-2 TRBV7-2 CASSPEGLATGELFF
TRBJ2-2 TRBV15 CATWAASPSNTGELFF
TRBJ1-4 TRBV12-3/TRBV12-4 CASTPGSGNEKLFF
TRBJ1-2 TRBV5-6 CASSLRAGSYGYTF
TRBJ2-6 TRBV29-1 CSGRISGANVLTF
TRBJ2-3 TRBV12-3/TRBV12-4 CASSSRGGGGTDTQYF
TRBJ2-6 TRBV6-5 CASSYQGANVLTF
TRBJ2-3 TRBV9 CASSVVAASSSPDTQYF
TRBJ2-5 TRBV5-5 CASSLAQQGPYQETQYF
TRBJ1-1 TRBV5-1 CASSLDGATGTEAFF
TRBJ2-3 TRBV5-4 CASSFLSGTSQDTQYF
TRBJ2-7 TRBV9 CASSFGLAGVEQYF
TRBJ1-1 TRBV28 CASTIFQGGLSTEAFF
TRBJ2-2 TRBV5-5 CASSYSGTNTGELFF
TRBJ2-1 TRBV5-4 CASSQGLAGGTYNEQFF
TRBJ1-1 TRBV20-1 CSAGDRGRRNTEAFF